Many counts were recorded for the clone carrying this T cell receptor (beta chain). Its antigen is as yet unknown. The source of the sample is a study of T cells in Graves' hyperthyroidism and ophthalmopathy. Per germline, CDR1 MDHEN and CDR2 SYDVKM. Trimming took off 3 bases at V and 8 bases at J, with 11 bases between the two ends. The CDR3 has 13 amino acids. Orbital computed tomography and thyroid ultrasound, together with serum TRAb and thyroxine and clinical symptoms, were used for diagnoses. RNA transcripts were the template for amplifying TCR beta CDR3 regions. A first-round RT-PCR of the TCR CDR3 used the HTBI primer set. One entry per CDR3 protein, called by TCRdb with MiXCR from the multiplex PCR reads. The sample lists around 340,000 distinct CDR3 sequences; approximately 15% were seen once. General study points: Separation of ophthalmopathy from stable hyperthyroidism was achieved by a 13 V-J model.

The rearrangement links TRBV28 to TRBJ2-1; no firm D call. The sequence was collected from a woman under 40 with Graves' hyperthyroidism. Sequencing input: blood. CDR3 DNA: TGTGCCAGCAGTTTTCCTCCAGCCTATGAGCAGTTCTTC. Translating gives CASSFPPAYEQFF.